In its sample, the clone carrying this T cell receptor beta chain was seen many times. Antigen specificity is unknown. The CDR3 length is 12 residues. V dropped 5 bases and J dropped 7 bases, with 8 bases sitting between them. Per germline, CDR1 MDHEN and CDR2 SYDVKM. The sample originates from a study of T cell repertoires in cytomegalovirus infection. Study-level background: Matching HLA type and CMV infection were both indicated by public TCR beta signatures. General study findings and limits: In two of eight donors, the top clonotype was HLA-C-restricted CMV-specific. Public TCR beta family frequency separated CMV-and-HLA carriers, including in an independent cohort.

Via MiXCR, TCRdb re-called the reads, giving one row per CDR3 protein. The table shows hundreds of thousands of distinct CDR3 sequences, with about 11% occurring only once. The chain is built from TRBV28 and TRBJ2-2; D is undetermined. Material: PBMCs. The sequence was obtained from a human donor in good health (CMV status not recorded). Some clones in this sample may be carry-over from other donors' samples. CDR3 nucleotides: TGTGCCAGCAGTAAGGCGAACGGGGAGCTGTTTTTT. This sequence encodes CASSKANGELFF.